The 8 T cell receptor beta chains given below trace back to one sample, sequenced in a study of cytomegalovirus exposure and HLA in healthy donors. The PCR made use of 60 Vbeta and 13 Jbeta primers. Sequencing used immunoSEQ multiplex PCR; TCRdb keeps in-frame clones, though not all of them. The sample has around 130,000 clones, approximately 82% seen once; the top ten hold approximately 3%. What was sequenced was PBMCs. These receptors were obtained from a woman aged 18-35 years in good health and CMV-seropositive.

The CDR3 region is CAWSGDTKNEKLFF. The DNA for the CDR3 is TGTGCCTGGAGTGGGGACACCAAGAATGAAAAACTGTTTTTT. The chain uses TRBV30 and TRBJ1-4; maybe TRBD1 (6 bases). The CDR3 has 14 residues. Germline V gene sequence: CDR1 GTSNPN, CDR2 SVGIG (reference sequence). V lost 1 base and J 5 bases, leaving 11 bases between the germline ends.

The chain couples TRBV2 to TRBJ2-3; 7 positions match TRBD1. Germline-derived CDR1 and CDR2 are SNHLY and FYNNEI. CDR3 size: 15 residues. Trimming removed 8 bases from V and 0 bases from J; junction bases left unmatched: 8. Here the CDR3 reads CASGGQSTSTDTQYF. For the CDR3, the DNA is TGTGCCAGCGGGGGACAGTCTACCAGCACAGATACGCAGTATTTT.

This clone appeared a single time. The V gene is TRBV5-6, the J gene TRBJ2-6; D is possibly TRBD1 (6 bases). The CDR3 covers 15 residues. V lost 4 bases and J 4 bases, leaving 12 bases between the germline ends. Germline V gene sequence: CDR1 SGHDT, CDR2 YYEEEE. This CDR3 reads CASSKQGSGANVLTF. Written as DNA, the CDR3 is TGTGCCAGCAGCAAACAGGGTTCAGGGGCCAACGTCCTGACTTTC.

The chain links TRBV19 to TRBJ2-4; 10 positions match TRBD1. Germline V gives CDR1 LNHDA, CDR2 SQIVND (reference sequence). The CDR3 sequence is 14 residues long. The V segment lost 8 bases and the J segment 7 bases; nucleotides outside the gene matches: 8. The CDR3 loop is CASRRTGGENIQYF. The DNA for the CDR3 is TGTGCCAGTCGGAGGACAGGGGGGGAGAACATTCAGTACTTC.

This chain connects TRBV15 to TRBJ1-3; TRBD1 might be the D (5 bases). CDR3 length equals 15 residues. Germline CDR1 LNHNV, CDR2 YYDKDF (reference sequence). The germline V and J ends were trimmed by 3 bases and 4 bases, with 13 bases remaining between them. The CDR3 loop reads CATSSGRVPGNTIYF. The DNA of the CDR3 is TGTGCCACCAGCAGTGGCAGGGTGCCGGGAAACACCATATATTTT.

The V gene is TRBV11-2, the J gene TRBJ2-5; weak D call: TRBD2 (6 bases). The CDR3 consists of 15 residues. V was pared by 0 bases and J by 5 bases, with 13 bases between. Germline values: CDR1 SGHAT, CDR2 FQNNGV. The CDR3 here is CASSLDLGGTETQYF. CDR3 nucleotides: TGTGCCAGCAGCTTAGACCTGGGGGGAACGGAGACCCAGTACTTC.

Details on this clone: Germline and junction disagree at one end, which may indicate a read error. The chain links TRBV7-9 to TRBJ2-7; 9 bases line up with TRBD1. Germline V CDR1 and CDR2: SEHNR, FQNEAQ (reference sequence). This CDR3 is built from 14 residues. The CDR3 loop reads CSSSYRDRVYEQYF. The DNA for the CDR3 is TGTTCCAGCAGCTACCGGGACAGGGTATACGAGCAGTACTTC.

The CDR3 nucleotides are TGTGCCACCAGCCTCTACGAGCAGTACTTC. Its translation is CATSLYEQYF. The chain is built from TRBV2 and TRBJ2-7; D call uncertain. The CDR3 length is 10 residues. CDR1 SNHLY and CDR2 FYNNEI come from the germline V gene. Trimming removed 10 bases from V and 3 bases from J, with 7 bases in between. The full variable domain, rest sourced from reference TRBV2 and TRBJ2-7, is EPEVTQTPSHQVTQMGQEVILRCVPISNHLYFYWYRQILGQKVEFLVSFYNNEISEKSEIFDDQFSVERPDGSNFTLKIRSTKLEDSAMYFCATSLYEQYFGPGTRLTVT.